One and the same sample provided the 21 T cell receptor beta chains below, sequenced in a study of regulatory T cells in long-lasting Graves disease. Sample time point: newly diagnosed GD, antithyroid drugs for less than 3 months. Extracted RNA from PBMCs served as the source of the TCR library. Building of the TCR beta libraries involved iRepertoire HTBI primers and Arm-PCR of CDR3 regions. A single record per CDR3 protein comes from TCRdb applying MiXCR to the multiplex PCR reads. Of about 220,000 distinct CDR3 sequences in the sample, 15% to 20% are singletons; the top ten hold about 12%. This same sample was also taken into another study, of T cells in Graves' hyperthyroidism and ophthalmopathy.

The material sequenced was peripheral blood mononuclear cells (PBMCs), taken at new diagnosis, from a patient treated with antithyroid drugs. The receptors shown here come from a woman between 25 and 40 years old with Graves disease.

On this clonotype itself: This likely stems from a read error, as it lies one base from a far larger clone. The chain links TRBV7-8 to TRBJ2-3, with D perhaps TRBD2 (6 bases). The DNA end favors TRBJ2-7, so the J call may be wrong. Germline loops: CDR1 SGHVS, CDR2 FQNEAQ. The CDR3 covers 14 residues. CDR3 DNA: TGTGCCAGCGGCTCCACCCCGGGGGTGGGCGAGCAGTACTTC. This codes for CASGSTPGVGEQYF.

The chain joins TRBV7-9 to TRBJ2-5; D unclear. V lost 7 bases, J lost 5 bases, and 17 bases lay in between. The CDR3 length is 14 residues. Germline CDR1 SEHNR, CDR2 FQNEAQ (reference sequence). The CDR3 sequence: CASNSLGTEETQYF. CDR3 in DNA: TGTGCCAGCAACTCCCTCGGAACCGAGGAGACCCAGTACTTC.

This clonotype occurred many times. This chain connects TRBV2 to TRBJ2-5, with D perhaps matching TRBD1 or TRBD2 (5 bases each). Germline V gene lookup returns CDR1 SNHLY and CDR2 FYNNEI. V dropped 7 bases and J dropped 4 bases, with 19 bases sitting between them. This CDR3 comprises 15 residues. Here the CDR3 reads CASTSEGYSGETQYF. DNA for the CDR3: TGTGCCAGCACCTCAGAGGGGTACAGTGGAGAGACCCAGTACTTC.

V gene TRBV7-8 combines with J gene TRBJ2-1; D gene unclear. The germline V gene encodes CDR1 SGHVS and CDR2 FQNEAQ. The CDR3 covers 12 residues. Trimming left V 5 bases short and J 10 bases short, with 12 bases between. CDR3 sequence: CASSARRWEQFF. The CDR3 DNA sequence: TGTGCCAGCAGCGCTAGGCGGTGGGAGCAGTTCTTC.

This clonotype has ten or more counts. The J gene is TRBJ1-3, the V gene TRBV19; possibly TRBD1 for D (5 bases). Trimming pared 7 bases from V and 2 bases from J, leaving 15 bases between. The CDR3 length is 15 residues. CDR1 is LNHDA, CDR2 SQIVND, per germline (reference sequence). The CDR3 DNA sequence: TGTGCCAGTACAATTCAGGGCTCCACTGGAAACACCATATATTTT. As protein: CASTIQGSTGNTIYF.

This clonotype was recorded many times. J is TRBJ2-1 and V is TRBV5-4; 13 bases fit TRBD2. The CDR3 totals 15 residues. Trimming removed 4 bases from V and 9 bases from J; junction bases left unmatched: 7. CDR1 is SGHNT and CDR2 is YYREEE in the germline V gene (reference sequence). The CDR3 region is CASSPWTSGRGEQFF. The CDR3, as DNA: TGTGCCAGCAGCCCATGGACTAGCGGGAGAGGTGAGCAGTTCTTC.

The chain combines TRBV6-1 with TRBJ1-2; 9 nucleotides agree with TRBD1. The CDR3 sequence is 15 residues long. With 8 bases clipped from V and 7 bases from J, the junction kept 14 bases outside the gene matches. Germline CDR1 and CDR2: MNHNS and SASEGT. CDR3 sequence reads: CASADYPGQGGGYTF. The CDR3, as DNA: TGTGCCAGCGCCGATTACCCGGGACAGGGTGGTGGCTACACCTTC.

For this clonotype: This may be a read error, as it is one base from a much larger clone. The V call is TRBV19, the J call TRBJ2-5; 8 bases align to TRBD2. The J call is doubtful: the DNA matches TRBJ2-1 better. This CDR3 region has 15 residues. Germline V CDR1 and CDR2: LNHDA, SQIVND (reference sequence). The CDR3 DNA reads TGTGCCAGTAGTAACTTCGAACTAGCGGATAATGAGCAGTTCTTC. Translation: CASSNFELADNEQFF.

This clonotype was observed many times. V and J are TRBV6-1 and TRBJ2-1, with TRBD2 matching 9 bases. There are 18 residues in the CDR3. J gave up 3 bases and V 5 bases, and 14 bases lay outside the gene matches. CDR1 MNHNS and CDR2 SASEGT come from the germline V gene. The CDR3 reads CASSPLGSGGPLYNEQFF. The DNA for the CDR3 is TGTGCCAGCAGTCCACTGGGTAGCGGGGGACCTCTCTACAATGAGCAGTTCTTC.

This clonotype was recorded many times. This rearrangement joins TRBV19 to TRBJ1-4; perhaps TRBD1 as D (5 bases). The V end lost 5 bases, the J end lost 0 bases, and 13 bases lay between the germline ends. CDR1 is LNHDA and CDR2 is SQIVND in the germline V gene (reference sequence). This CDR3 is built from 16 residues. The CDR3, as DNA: TGTGCCAGTAGTGTCCCCTTACAGGCAACTAATGAAAAACTGTTTTTT. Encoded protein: CASSVPLQATNEKLFF.

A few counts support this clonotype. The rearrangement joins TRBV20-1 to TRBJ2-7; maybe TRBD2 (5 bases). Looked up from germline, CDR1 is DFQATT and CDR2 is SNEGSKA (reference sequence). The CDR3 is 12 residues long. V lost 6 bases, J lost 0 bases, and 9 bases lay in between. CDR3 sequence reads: CSARTVSYEQYF. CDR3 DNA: TGCAGTGCCCGGACTGTCTCCTACGAGCAGTACTTC.

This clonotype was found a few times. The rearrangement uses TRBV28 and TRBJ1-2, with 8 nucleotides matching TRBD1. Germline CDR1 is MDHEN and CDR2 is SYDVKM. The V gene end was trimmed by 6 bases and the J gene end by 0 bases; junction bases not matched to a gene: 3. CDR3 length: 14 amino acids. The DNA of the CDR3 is TGTGCCAGCAGAGAGACAGGGGCTAACTATGGCTACACCTTC. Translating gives CASRETGANYGYTF.

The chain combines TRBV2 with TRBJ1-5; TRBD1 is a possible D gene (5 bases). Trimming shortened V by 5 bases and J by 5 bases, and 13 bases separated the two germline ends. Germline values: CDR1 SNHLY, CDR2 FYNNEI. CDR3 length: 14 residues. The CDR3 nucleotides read TGTGCCAGCAGTCGGGGTGGGGGATATCAGCCCCAGCATTTT. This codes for CASSRGGGYQPQHF. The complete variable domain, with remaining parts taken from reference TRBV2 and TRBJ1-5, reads EPEVTQTPSHQVTQMGQEVILRCVPISNHLYFYWYRQILGQKVEFLVSFYNNEISEKSEIFDDQFSVERPDGSNFTLKIRSTKLEDSAMYFCASSRGGGYQPQHFGDGTRLSIL.

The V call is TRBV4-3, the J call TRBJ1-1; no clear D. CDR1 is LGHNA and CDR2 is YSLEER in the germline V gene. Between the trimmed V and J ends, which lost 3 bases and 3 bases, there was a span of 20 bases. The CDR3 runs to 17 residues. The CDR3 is CASSQTSGSLSDTEAFF. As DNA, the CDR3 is TGCGCCAGCAGCCAGACCTCCGGGAGCCTGTCGGACACTGAAGCTTTCTTT.

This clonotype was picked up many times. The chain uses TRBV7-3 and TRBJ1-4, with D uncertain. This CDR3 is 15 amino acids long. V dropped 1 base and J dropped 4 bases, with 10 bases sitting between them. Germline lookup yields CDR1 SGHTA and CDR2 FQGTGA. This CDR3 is CASSLITSLNEKLFF. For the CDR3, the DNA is TGTGCCAGCAGCTTAATCACGAGCCTTAATGAAAAACTGTTTTTT.

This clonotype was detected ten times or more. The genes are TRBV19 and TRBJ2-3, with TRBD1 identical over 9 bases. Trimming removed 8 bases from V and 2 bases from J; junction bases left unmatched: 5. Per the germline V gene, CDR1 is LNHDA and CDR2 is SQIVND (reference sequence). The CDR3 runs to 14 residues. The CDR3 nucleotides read TGTGCCAGTGTAGACAGGGGGGACACAGATACGCAGTATTTT. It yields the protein CASVDRGDTDTQYF.

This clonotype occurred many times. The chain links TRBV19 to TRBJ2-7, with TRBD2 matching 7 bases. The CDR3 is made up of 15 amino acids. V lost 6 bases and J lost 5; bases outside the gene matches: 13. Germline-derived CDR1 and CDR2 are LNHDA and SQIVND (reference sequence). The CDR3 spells CASSPSPRESDEQYF. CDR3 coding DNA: TGTGCCAGTAGCCCCTCACCGCGGGAGAGCGACGAGCAGTACTTC. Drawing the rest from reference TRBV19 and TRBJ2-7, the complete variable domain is DGGITQSPKYLFRKEGQNVTLSCEQNLNHDAMYWYRQDPGQGLRLIYYSQIVNDFQKGDIAEGYSVSREKKESFPLTVTSAQKNPTAFYLCASSPSPRESDEQYFGPGTRLTVT.

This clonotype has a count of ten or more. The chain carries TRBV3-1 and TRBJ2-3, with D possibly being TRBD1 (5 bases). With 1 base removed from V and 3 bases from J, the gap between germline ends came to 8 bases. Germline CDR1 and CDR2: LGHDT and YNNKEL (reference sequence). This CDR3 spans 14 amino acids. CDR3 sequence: CASSQVAGTDTQYF. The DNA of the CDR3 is TGTGCCAGCAGCCAAGTCGCAGGGACAGATACGCAGTATTTT.

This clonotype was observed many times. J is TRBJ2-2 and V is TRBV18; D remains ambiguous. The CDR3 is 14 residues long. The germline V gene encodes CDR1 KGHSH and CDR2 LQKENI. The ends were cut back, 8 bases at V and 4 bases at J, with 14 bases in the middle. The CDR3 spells CASITTSLTGELFF. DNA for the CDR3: TGTGCCAGCATCACCACATCCCTCACCGGGGAGCTGTTTTTT. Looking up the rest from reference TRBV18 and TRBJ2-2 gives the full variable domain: NAGVMQNPRHLVRRRGQEARLRCSPMKGHSHVYWYRQLPEEGLKFMVYLQKENIIDESGMPKERFSAEFPKEGPSILRIQQVVRGDSAAYFCASITTSLTGELFFGEGSRLTVL.

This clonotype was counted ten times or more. Here the CDR3 DNA reads TGTGCCAGCAGCGACCCTGTGGGGCGGTGGGCCAAAAACATTCAGTACTTC. Amino acid sequence: CASSDPVGRWAKNIQYF. This chain uses TRBV5-8 with TRBJ2-4; possible D gene TRBD1, 5 bases. This CDR3 has 17 residues. Germline CDR1 and CDR2: SGHTS and YDEGEE. The ends were cut back, 4 bases at V and 1 base at J, with 18 bases in the middle.

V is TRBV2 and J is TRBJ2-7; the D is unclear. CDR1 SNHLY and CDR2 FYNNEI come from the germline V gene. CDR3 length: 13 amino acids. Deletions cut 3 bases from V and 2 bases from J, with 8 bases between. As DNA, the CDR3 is TGTGCCAGCAGTGAGGCTGTCCCCTACGAGCAGTACTTC. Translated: CASSEAVPYEQYF.